These T cell receptor beta chains were read from a single sample in a study of blood T cell repertoires in COVID-19. Method: immunoSEQ multiplex PCR; TCRdb's copy keeps in-frame clones and lacks some. The sample has approximately 180,000 clones; 70% to 90% are singletons. The sample was peripheral blood. These TCRs come from a person between 65 and 79 years old with COVID-19, enrolled during active disease. Each CDR3 is given with its conserved first and last residue. A D gene is named only where the DNA matches it firmly. Clone sizes are given selectively: once, few, many, or a class where the clone is expanded.

NA,TRBV27,TRBJ1-5,NA,TGTGCCAGCAGTTTACGCACCGGCGGGCAGCCCCAGCATTTT,CASSLRTGGQPQHF
TRBD1,TRBV11-1,TRBJ2-7,NA,TGTGCCAGCAGCTTTACAGGGGGGAGGGAGCAGTACTTC,CASSFTGGREQYF
NA,TRBV11-1,TRBJ2-3,NA,TGTGCCAGCAGCGATCGGACTAGCACAGATACGCAGTATTTT,CASSDRTSTDTQYF
NA,TRBV11-2,TRBJ2-7,NA,TGTGCCAGCAGCTCACCGCCCCTGCGGGGAAACTACGAGCAGTACTTC,CASSSPPLRGNYEQYF
NA,TRBV19,TRBJ2-2,NA,TGTGCCAGTAGCGTACAGATGAACACCGGGGAGCTGTTTTTT,CASSVQMNTGELFF
NA,TRBV6-6,TRBJ2-7,NA,TGTGCCAGCAGCCGCCACCCAGGATCGGGAGCCTACGAGCAGTACTTC,CASSRHPGSGAYEQYF
TRBD1,TRBV27,TRBJ2-1,once,TGTGCCAGCAGTCAACGGGACAGGACGAATGAGCAGTTCTTC,CASSQRDRTNEQFF
NA,TRBV4-3,TRBJ1-6,NA,TGCGCCAGCAGCCAAGCGCGGGAGACGTTTTCACCCCTCCACTTT,CASSQARETFSPLHF
NA,TRBV27,TRBJ1-1,NA,TGTGCCAGCAGTTTATTTACGGGCACTGAAGCTTTCTTT,CASSLFTGTEAFF
TRBD1,TRBV5-5,TRBJ1-1,NA,TGTGCCAGCAGCTTGGGACAGGGTAAAGCTTTCTTT,CASSLGQGKAFF
TRBD2,TRBV10-3,TRBJ2-7,NA,TGTGCCATCAGTGAGTCGGGTTTCAACGCGGGGGGCCTCTACGAGCAGTACTTC,CAISESGFNAGGLYEQYF
NA,TRBV5-6,TRBJ1-6,few,TGTGCCAGCAGGGGCTCAGGGTCAGGTTCACCCCTCCACTTT,CASRGSGSGSPLHF
NA,TRBV2,TRBJ1-2,NA,TGTGCCAGCCGCACTGGGCTCGGCGACTATGGCTACACCTTC,CASRTGLGDYGYTF
TRBD1,TRBV6-2/TRBV6-3,TRBJ1-5,few,TGTGCCAGCAGTTCCACAGGGGGCAGTCAGCCCCAGCATTTT,CASSSTGGSQPQHF
NA,TRBV19,TRBJ2-5,NA,TGTGCCAGTAGTATAGACTCCCCGGGGGCCCAGTACTTC,CASSIDSPGAQYF
NA,TRBV4-1,TRBJ1-1,NA,TGCGCCAGCAGCCAAGCAGGGGCCACTGAAGCTTTCTTT,CASSQAGATEAFF
TRBD1,TRBV2,TRBJ2-3,NA,TGTGCCAGCACCCGAGACAGGGGGGCAGATACGCAGTATTTT,CASTRDRGADTQYF
TRBD1,TRBV24-1,TRBJ2-1,NA,TGTGCCACCAGTGACCCCGCCCTGGGACAGACTTACAATGAGCAGTTCTTC,CATSDPALGQTYNEQFF
TRBD1,TRBV19,TRBJ1-2,NA,TGTGCCAGTAGCCGTCAGGGGGCGTTAAGCTATGGCTACACCTTC,CASSRQGALSYGYTF
NA,TRBV4-1,TRBJ1-3,NA,TGCGCCAGCAGCCAAGTTGAGGGTCCAATGAGGGGAAACACCATATATTTT,CASSQVEGPMRGNTIYF
TRBD2,TRBV10-3,TRBJ2-7,NA,TGTGCCATAGCGGGGCCCTACGAGCAGTACTTC,CAIAGPYEQYF
NA,TRBV6-5,TRBJ1-4,NA,TGTGCCAGCAGAACCAGACAGGTGCTAAATGAAAAACTGTTTTTT,CASRTRQVLNEKLFF
TRBD1,TRBV2,TRBJ1-3,NA,TGTGCCAGCAGTCCCGGACAGGGGGGGAACACCATATATTTT,CASSPGQGGNTIYF
TRBD2,TRBV7-8,TRBJ2-1,NA,TGTGCCAGCAGCTTAACGGCTTCGCCGGGGGGTGAGCAGTTCTTC,CASSLTASPGGEQFF
NA,TRBV10-3,TRBJ2-3,once,TGTGCCATCGTACCCAGGGTGGTGTCGACAGATACGCAGTATTTT,CAIVPRVVSTDTQYF
NA,TRBV2,TRBJ1-5,NA,TGTGCCAGCAGTGAAGGAGGTCAGCCCCAGCATTTT,CASSEGGQPQHF
TRBD1,TRBV7-2,TRBJ1-2,NA,TGTGCCAGCAGCTCTACCGGGGACAGCTATGGCTACACCTTC,CASSSTGDSYGYTF
TRBD1,TRBV7-9,TRBJ1-2,NA,TGTGCCAGCAGCACATTACAGGGGAGCTATGGCTACACCTTC,CASSTLQGSYGYTF
NA,TRBV5-1,TRBJ2-7,NA,TGCGCCAGCAGCTTGGGTAATTTCGGGGGCTCCTACGAGCAGTACTTC,CASSLGNFGGSYEQYF
TRBD2,TRBV29-1,TRBJ2-7,NA,TGCAGCGTTCGACTAGCGGCCTACGAGCAGTACTTC,CSVRLAAYEQYF
TRBD1,TRBV28,TRBJ1-5,NA,TGTGCCAGCAGCACCGGGACAGGGGGCGTCGGCAATCAGCCCCAGCATTTT,CASSTGTGGVGNQPQHF
TRBD1,TRBV9,TRBJ2-5,NA,TGTGCCAGCAGCTCCACCGGGACAGGGTGGAAGACCCAGTACTTC,CASSSTGTGWKTQYF
NA,TRBV7-6,TRBJ1-5,NA,TGTGCCAGCAGCCGCGATGAGGCCCAGCCCCAGCATTTT,CASSRDEAQPQHF
TRBD1,TRBV28,TRBJ2-5,NA,TGTGCCAGCAGTTTCATCGGACAGGGGTACCAAGAGACCCAGTACTTC,CASSFIGQGYQETQYF
NA,TRBV19,TRBJ1-1,few,TGTGCCAGTGGCTCGACAGTGAACACTGAAGCTTTCTTT,CASGSTVNTEAFF
TRBD1,TRBV15,TRBJ2-7,NA,TGTGCCACCAGCCCTGGACAGGCGGTCTACGAGCAGTACTTC,CATSPGQAVYEQYF
NA,TRBV7-3,TRBJ2-2,NA,TGTGCCAGCAGCGCGATGACTAGTTTTGGCACCGGGGAGCTGTTTTTT,CASSAMTSFGTGELFF
NA,TRBV19,TRBJ1-2,NA,TGTGCCAGTAGTATAGGAGAGGCAGACGGCGGCTACACCTTC,CASSIGEADGGYTF
NA,TRBV5-5,TRBJ2-6,NA,TGTGCCAGCAGCGAGGGGCAGGGGAGGGCCCCTGGGGCCAACGTCCTGACTTTC,CASSEGQGRAPGANVLTF
NA,TRBV5-1,TRBJ2-5,NA,TGCGCCAGCAGCGACCACAGGGAGACCCAGTACTTC,CASSDHRETQYF
NA,TRBV2,TRBJ2-7,NA,TGTGCCAGCAGTGAACTCCGACGGGGATCCGCCTACGAGCAGTACTTC,CASSELRRGSAYEQYF
NA,TRBV7-2,TRBJ1-2,few,TGTGCCAGCAGCTTAGCGCTTTGGGGCAGCCAAGCTAACTATGGCTACACCTTC,CASSLALWGSQANYGYTF
NA,TRBV5-6,TRBJ1-5,NA,TGTGCCAGCAGCATACAGGGTATCAGCAATCAGCCCCAGCATTTT,CASSIQGISNQPQHF
NA,TRBV7-2,TRBJ1-5,NA,TGTGCCAGCAGCTGGGGAGGAGTTCAGCCCCAGCATTTT,CASSWGGVQPQHF
TRBD1,TRBV3-1/TRBV3-2,TRBJ1-5,NA,TGTGCCAGCAGCTTAGGACAGGGAGGTGAGCCCCAGCATTTT,CASSLGQGGEPQHF
NA,TRBV7-9,TRBJ2-3,once,TGTGCCAGCAGCTTAGGTTCACAGGGTGGCACAGATACGCAGTATTTT,CASSLGSQGGTDTQYF
NA,TRBV11-2,TRBJ2-6,NA,TGTGCCAGCAGCCCAACCCGGGACTCTGGGGCCAACGTCCTGACTTTC,CASSPTRDSGANVLTF
NA,TRBV9,TRBJ1-2,NA,TGTGCCAGCAGCGTAGCTCTCGTGACAGACCACTATGGCTACACCTTC,CASSVALVTDHYGYTF
NA,TRBV11-2,TRBJ1-2,NA,TGTGCCAGCAGCTCCGGAGCCTATGGCTACACCTTC,CASSSGAYGYTF